This TCR beta chain was observed in a study of T cells in Graves' hyperthyroidism and ophthalmopathy. The V and J ends lost 7 bases and 10 bases, in that order; junction bases with no gene match: 14. The CDR3 sequence is 14 residues long. The germline gives CDR1 MDHEN, CDR2 SYDVKM. The investigators amplified TCR beta CDR3 regions from RNA transcripts. HTBI primers were the set used in a first-round RT-PCR of the TCR CDR3. From the multiplex PCR reads, TCRdb called clonotypes with MiXCR, one entry per CDR3 protein. The sample shows around 690,000 distinct CDR3 sequences, around a sixth of them seen only once.

V usage is TRBV28 and J usage is TRBJ1-1; 8 bases align to TRBD1. The source of this sequence is a man aged 50 to 59 with Graves' hyperthyroidism. Sequencing was carried out using blood. The CDR3 reads CASMVPGGSGRAFF. The CDR3 DNA is TGTGCCAGCATGGTCCCAGGGGGCTCCGGTCGAGCTTTCTTT.